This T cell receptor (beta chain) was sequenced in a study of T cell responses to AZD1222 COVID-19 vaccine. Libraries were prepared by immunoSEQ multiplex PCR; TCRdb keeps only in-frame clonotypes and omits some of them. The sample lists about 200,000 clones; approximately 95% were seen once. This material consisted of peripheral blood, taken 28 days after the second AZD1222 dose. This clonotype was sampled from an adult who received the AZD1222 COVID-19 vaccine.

DNA of the CDR3: TGTGCCAGCACTGGACAAGTTAATTCACCCCTCCACTTT. Its protein is CASTGQVNSPLHF. The genes are TRBV27 and TRBJ1-6, with TRBD1 as a possible D gene (5 bases). The CDR3 totals 13 residues. Trimming removed 7 bases at V and 6 bases at J, with 10 bases between. Germline V gene lookup returns CDR1 MNHEY and CDR2 SMNVEV (reference sequence).